This TCR beta chain appears in the sequencing data of a study of blood T cell repertoires in COVID-19. Study-wide background: Acute and convalescent COVID-19 specimens originated in the United States, Italy and Spain. PBMCs, B-cell-depleted T cells, or T cells provided the cDNA or gDNA that made up the material.

V lost 2 bases and J lost 5, with 7 bases in between. In germline, CDR1 is SEHNR, CDR2 FQNEAQ (reference sequence). CDR3 size: 13 residues. Original data processing: Estimation of nucleated cell counts was performed using reference gene primer amplification. The data were produced by immunoSEQ multiplex PCR, yet TCRdb's version contains in-frame clones alone and is incomplete. Clone size and the V and J calls come from that table; the DNA yielded D and trimming. The sample holds under 250,000 clones, roughly 84% seen once. Sequenced sample: peripheral blood. The clonotype was recovered from a woman in her thirties or forties who had recovered from COVID-19. The chain is built from TRBV7-9 and TRBJ1-5, with D maybe TRBD1 (5 bases). CDR3 coding DNA: TGTGCCAGCAGCTTACAAGGGGATCAGCCCCAGCATTTT. It encodes CASSLQGDQPQHF.